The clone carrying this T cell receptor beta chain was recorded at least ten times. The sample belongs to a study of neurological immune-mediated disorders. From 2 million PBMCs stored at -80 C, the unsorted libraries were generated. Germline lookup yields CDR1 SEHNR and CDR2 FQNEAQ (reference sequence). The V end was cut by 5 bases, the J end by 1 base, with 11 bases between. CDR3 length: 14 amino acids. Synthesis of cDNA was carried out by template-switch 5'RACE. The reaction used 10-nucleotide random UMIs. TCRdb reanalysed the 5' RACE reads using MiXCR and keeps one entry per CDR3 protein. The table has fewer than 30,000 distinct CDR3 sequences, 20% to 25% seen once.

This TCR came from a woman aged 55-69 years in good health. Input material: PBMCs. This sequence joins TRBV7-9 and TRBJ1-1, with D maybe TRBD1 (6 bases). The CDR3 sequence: CASSGVQGNTEAFF. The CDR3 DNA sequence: TGTGCCAGCAGCGGAGTACAGGGGAACACTGAAGCTTTCTTT. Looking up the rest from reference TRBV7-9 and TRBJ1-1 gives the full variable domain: DTGVSQNPRHKITKRGQNVTFRCDPISEHNRLYWYRQTLGQGPEFLTYFQNEAQLEKSRLLSDRFSAERPKGSFSTLEIQRTEQGDSAMYLCASSGVQGNTEAFFGQGTRLTVV.